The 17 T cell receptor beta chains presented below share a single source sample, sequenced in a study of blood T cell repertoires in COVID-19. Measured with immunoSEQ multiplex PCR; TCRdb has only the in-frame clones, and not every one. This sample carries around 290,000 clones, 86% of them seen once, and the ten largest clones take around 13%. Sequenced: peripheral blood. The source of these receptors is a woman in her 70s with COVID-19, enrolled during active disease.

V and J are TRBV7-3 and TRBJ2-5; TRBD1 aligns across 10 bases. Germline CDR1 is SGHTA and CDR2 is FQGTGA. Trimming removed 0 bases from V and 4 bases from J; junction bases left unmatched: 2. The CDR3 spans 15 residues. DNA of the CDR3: TGTGCCAGCAGCTTAACCCGGACAGGGGGAGAGACCCAGTACTTC. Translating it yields CASSLTRTGGETQYF.

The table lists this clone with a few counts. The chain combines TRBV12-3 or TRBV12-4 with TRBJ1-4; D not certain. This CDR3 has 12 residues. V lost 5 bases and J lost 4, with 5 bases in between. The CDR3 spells CASSLYNEKLFF. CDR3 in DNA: TGTGCCAGCAGTCTATATAATGAAAAACTGTTTTTT.

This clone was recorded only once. The CDR3 DNA is TGTGCCAGCAGCTTAGAAGGGGATTCACCCCTCCACTTT. The encoded protein is CASSLEGDSPLHF. The chain links TRBV11-2 to TRBJ1-6, with TRBD1 as a possible D gene (5 bases). CDR1 is SGHAT, CDR2 FQNNGV, per germline. The CDR3 is 13 amino acids. V lost 0 bases and J lost 8, with 5 bases in between.

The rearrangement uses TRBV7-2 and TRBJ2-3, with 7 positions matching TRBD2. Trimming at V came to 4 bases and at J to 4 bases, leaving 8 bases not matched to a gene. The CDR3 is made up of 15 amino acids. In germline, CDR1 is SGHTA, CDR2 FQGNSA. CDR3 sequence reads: CASSSGGNDADTQYF. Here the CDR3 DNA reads TGTGCCAGCAGCTCCGGGGGGAATGACGCAGATACGCAGTATTTT.

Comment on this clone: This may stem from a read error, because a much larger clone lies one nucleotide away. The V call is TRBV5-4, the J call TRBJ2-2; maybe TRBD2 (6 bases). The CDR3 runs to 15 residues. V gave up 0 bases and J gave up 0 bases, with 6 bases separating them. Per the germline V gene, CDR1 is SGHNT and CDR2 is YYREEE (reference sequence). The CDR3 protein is CASSLGTTNTGELFF. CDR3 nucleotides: TGTGCCAGCAGCTTGGGGACTACGAACACCGGGGAGCTGTTTTTT.

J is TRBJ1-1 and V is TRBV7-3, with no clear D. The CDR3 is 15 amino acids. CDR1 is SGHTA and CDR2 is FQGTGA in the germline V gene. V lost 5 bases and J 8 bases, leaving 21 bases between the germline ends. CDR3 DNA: TGTGCCAGCAGCCCAATCGTCCAGGTTATCCCGGAAGCTTTCTTT. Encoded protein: CASSPIVQVIPEAFF.

The CDR3 region has the DNA TGTGCCTGGAGTGTAGACGGGTGGACCGGGGAGCTGTTTTTT. Translation: CAWSVDGWTGELFF. The rearrangement uses TRBV30 and TRBJ2-2; no definite D call. The V gene lost 0 bases and the J gene lost 5 bases, with 10 bases spanning the gap. Germline loops: CDR1 GTSNPN, CDR2 SVGIG (reference sequence). This CDR3 has 14 amino acids. The full variable domain, rest sourced from reference TRBV30 and TRBJ2-2, is SQTIHQWPATLVQPVGSPLSLECTVEGTSNPNLYWYRQAAGRGLQLLFYSVGIGQISSEVPQNLSASRPQDRQFILSSKKLLLSDSGFYLCAWSVDGWTGELFFGEGSRLTVL.

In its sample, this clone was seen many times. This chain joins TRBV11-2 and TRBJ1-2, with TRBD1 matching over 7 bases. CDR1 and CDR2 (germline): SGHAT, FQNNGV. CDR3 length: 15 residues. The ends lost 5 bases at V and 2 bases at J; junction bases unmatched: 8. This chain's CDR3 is CASSPGRGTNYGYTF. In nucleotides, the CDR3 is TGTGCCAGCAGCCCCGGCAGGGGGACCAACTATGGCTACACCTTC.

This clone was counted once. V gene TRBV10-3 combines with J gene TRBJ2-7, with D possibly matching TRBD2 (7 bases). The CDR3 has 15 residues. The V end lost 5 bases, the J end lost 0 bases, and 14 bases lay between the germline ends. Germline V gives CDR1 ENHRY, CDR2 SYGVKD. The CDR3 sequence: CAISLQGLSSYEQYF. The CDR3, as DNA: TGTGCCATCAGTCTACAGGGACTAAGCTCCTACGAGCAGTACTTC.

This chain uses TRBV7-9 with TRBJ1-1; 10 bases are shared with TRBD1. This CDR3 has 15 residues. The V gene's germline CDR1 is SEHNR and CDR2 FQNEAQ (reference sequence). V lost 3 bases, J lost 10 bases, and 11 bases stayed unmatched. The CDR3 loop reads CASSFEPGTGVRAFF. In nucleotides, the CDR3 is TGTGCCAGCAGCTTCGAACCCGGGACAGGGGTTCGAGCTTTCTTT.

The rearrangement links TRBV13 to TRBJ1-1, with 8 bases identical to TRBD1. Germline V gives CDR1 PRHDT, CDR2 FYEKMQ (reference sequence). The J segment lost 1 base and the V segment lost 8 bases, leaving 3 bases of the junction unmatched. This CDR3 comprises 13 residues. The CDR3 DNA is TGTGCCAGCCGGGGACAGGCGAACACTGAAGCTTTCTTT. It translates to CASRGQANTEAFF.

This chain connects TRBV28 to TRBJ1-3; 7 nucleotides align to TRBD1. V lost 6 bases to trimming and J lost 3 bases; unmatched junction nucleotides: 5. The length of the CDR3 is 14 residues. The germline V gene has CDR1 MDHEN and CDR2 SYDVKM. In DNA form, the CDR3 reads TGTGCCAGCAGCCCAGGGGGGCGTGGAAACACCATATATTTT. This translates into CASSPGGRGNTIYF.

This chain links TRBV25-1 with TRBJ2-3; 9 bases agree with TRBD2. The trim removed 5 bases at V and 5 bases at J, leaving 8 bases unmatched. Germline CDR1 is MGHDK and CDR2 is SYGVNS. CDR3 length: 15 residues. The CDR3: CASSTGARGGDTQYF. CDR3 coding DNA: TGTGCCAGCAGTACAGGGGCGCGGGGGGGAGATACGCAGTATTTT.

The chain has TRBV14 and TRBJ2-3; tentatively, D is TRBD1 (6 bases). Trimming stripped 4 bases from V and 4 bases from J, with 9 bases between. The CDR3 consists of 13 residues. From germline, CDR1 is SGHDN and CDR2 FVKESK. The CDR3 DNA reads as TGTGCCAGCAGCCCCAGGGGCGCAGATACGCAGTATTTT. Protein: CASSPRGADTQYF. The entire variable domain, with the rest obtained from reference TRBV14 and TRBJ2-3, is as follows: EAGVTQFPSHSVIEKGQTVTLRCDPISGHDNLYWYRRVMGKEIKFLLHFVKESKQDESGMPNNRFLAERTGGTYSTLKVQPAELEDSGVYFCASSPRGADTQYFGPGTRLTVL.

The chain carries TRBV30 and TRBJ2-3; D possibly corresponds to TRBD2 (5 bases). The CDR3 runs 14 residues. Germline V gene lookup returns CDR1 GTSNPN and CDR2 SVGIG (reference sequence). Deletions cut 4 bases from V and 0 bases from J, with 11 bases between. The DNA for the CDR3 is TGTGCCTGGATATCGAGCGGCAGCACAGATACGCAGTATTTT. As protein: CAWISSGSTDTQYF.

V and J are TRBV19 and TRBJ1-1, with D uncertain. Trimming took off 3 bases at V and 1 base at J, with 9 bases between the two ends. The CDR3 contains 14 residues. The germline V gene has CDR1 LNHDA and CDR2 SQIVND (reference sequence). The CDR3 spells CASSMRETNTEAFF. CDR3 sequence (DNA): TGTGCCAGTAGTATGAGGGAGACGAACACTGAAGCTTTCTTT. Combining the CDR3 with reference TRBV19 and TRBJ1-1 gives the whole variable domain DGGITQSPKYLFRKEGQNVTLSCEQNLNHDAMYWYRQDPGQGLRLIYYSQIVNDFQKGDIAEGYSVSREKKESFPLTVTSAQKNPTAFYLCASSMRETNTEAFFGQGTRLTVV.

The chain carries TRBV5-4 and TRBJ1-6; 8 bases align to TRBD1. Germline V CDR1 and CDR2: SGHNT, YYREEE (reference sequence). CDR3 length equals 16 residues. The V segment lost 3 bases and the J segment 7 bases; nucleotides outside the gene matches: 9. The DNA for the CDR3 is TGTGCCAGCAGCTCTGGACAGGGAGGCGTAAATTCACCCCTCCACTTT. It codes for CASSSGQGGVNSPLHF.